Below, 23 T cell receptor beta chains from the same sample are listed, as sequenced in a study of blood T cell repertoires in COVID-19. The table came from immunoSEQ multiplex PCR; TCRdb's copy has only in-frame clones and leaves some out. The sample yields 540,000 or so clones, roughly 89% seen once. The source material was peripheral blood. These receptors all come from a woman aged 45-65 years with COVID-19, enrolled during active disease.

The CDR3 here is CASSYGGPNTGELFF. In nucleotides, the CDR3 is TGTGCCAGTAGTTACGGGGGGCCGAACACCGGGGAGCTGTTTTTT. The rearrangement links TRBV19 to TRBJ2-2; weak D call: TRBD2 (7 bases). Looked up from germline, CDR1 is LNHDA and CDR2 is SQIVND (reference sequence). The CDR3 is 15 residues long. V was trimmed by 5 bases and J by 0 bases, leaving 10 bases between them.

This chain joins TRBV13 and TRBJ2-3, with D possibly matching TRBD2 (6 bases). V was shortened by 0 bases and J by 0 bases, with 10 bases between the two germline ends. Per the germline V gene, CDR1 is PRHDT and CDR2 is FYEKMQ (reference sequence). This CDR3 has 16 amino acids. In DNA form, the CDR3 reads TGTGCCAGCAGCTTAGGTGGCGGGGCAAGCACAGATACGCAGTATTTT. Protein product: CASSLGGGASTDTQYF.

The rearrangement links TRBV6-6 to TRBJ1-3; no definite D call. The CDR3 spans 14 residues. Trimming removed 5 bases from V and 2 bases from J, with 10 bases in between. CDR1 MNHNY and CDR2 SVGAGI come from the germline V gene (reference sequence). CDR3 residues: CASSTIGTGNTIYF. The CDR3 coding sequence is TGTGCCAGCAGTACGATCGGGACTGGAAACACCATATATTTT.

This clone was seen only once. The rearrangement links TRBV30 to TRBJ1-3, with D perhaps TRBD1 (6 bases). Germline V gene lookup returns CDR1 GTSNPN and CDR2 SVGIG (reference sequence). Trimming shortened V by 5 bases and J by 4 bases, and 12 bases separated the two germline ends. CDR3 size: 13 residues. CDR3 nucleotide sequence: TGTGCCTGGGGGGGACATTCGGGAAACACCATATATTTT. Translation: CAWGGHSGNTIYF.

The chain recombines TRBV12-2 with TRBJ1-3; the table's D gene call, TRBD1, was not cross checked with the DNA. TRBV12-2 is tagged as a pseudogene. This CDR3 is 15 amino acids long. The DNA for the CDR3 is TGTGCAAGTCGTCGTTACAGGGTCTCTGGAAACACCATATATTTT. Its translation is CASRRYRVSGNTIYF.

The chain uses TRBV7-6 and TRBJ1-2; 8 bases fit TRBD1. The length of the CDR3 is 15 residues. Looked up from germline, CDR1 is SGHVS and CDR2 is FNYEAQ. Trimming cost V 4 bases and J 5 bases; bases outside gene matches: 9. The CDR3 protein is CASSSRQGLGYGYTF. In DNA form, the CDR3 reads TGTGCCAGCAGCTCTAGACAGGGGTTGGGTTATGGCTACACCTTC.

The chain joins TRBV10-1 to TRBJ2-7; 9 positions agree with TRBD1. J lost 2 bases, V lost 4 bases, and 3 bases had no gene match. Germline CDR1 reads WNHNN; CDR2 reads SYGVQD (reference sequence). This CDR3 has 14 residues. The CDR3 spells CASSGTGDPYEQYF. The DNA of the CDR3 is TGCGCCAGCAGTGGGACAGGGGACCCCTACGAGCAGTACTTC.

The chain has TRBV19 and TRBJ1-2, with TRBD1 matching 8 bases. V shed 10 bases, J shed 4 bases, and the junction held 17 bases outside the gene matches. This CDR3 has 16 residues. Germline CDR1 reads LNHDA; CDR2 reads SQIVND (reference sequence). The CDR3 DNA reads as TGTGCCACCTCCCTCTTCCGGGACAGGCGAATCTATGGCTACACCTTC. Translated: CATSLFRDRRIYGYTF.

The V and J genes are TRBV2 and TRBJ2-7, with unresolved D. This CDR3 region has 11 residues. The germline gives CDR1 SNHLY, CDR2 FYNNEI. The V end was cut by 3 bases, the J end by 7 bases, with 7 bases between. The CDR3 DNA reads TGTGCCAGCAGTGACTCCCTAGAGCAGTACTTC. This translates into CASSDSLEQYF.

V and J are TRBV5-6 and TRBJ2-7; D is unclear. The V and J ends lost 3 bases and 0 bases respectively, with 4 bases between them. CDR3 length: 12 residues. From germline, CDR1 is SGHDT and CDR2 YYEEEE. The CDR3 loop reads CASSSSSYEQYF. The CDR3, as DNA: TGTGCCAGCAGCTCGAGCTCCTACGAGCAGTACTTC.

The chain combines TRBV5-1 with TRBJ2-2; 11 bases are shared with TRBD1. The germline CDR1 and CDR2 sequences are SGHRS and YFSETQ. The J segment lost 3 bases and the V segment lost 4 bases, leaving 5 bases of the junction unmatched. The CDR3 sequence is 16 residues long. The CDR3 coding sequence is TGCGCCAGCAGCGTTTCGGGACAGGGGGACACCGGGGAGCTGTTTTTT. Amino acids: CASSVSGQGDTGELFF.

V gene TRBV18 combines with J gene TRBJ2-5, with D possibly being TRBD2 (5 bases). V gave up 7 bases and J gave up 1 base, with 10 bases separating them. Germline V gives CDR1 KGHSH, CDR2 LQKENI. The CDR3 is made up of 13 amino acids. The CDR3 reads CASLTDFQETQYF. DNA of the CDR3: TGTGCCAGCTTAACGGACTTCCAAGAGACCCAGTACTTC.

The chain joins TRBV15 to TRBJ2-7, with D possibly TRBD2 on 5 matching bases. Germline-derived CDR1 and CDR2 are LNHNV and YYDKDF (reference sequence). V lost 3 bases and J 0 bases, leaving 12 bases between the germline ends. The CDR3 is 15 residues long. CDR3: CATSRSSGISYEQYF. In DNA, the CDR3 is TGTGCCACCAGCAGGAGTTCCGGGATCTCCTACGAGCAGTACTTC.

The gene calls are TRBV11-2 and TRBJ2-1; 10 bases align to TRBD1. This CDR3 is 15 amino acids long. Germline V gene sequence: CDR1 SGHAT, CDR2 FQNNGV. V dropped 1 base and J dropped 9; count of bases not matched to a gene: 6. DNA of the CDR3: TGTGCCAGCAGCTTAGTGGGGACAGGGGAGGGTGAGCAGTTCTTC. Translating gives CASSLVGTGEGEQFF.

V and J are TRBV10-3 and TRBJ2-1, with 7 bases identical to TRBD2. Germline V lookup: CDR1 ENHRY, CDR2 SYGVKD. This CDR3 comprises 14 residues. V shed 6 bases, J shed 3 bases, and the junction held 5 bases outside the gene matches. This chain's CDR3 is CAIRTSSGYNEQFF. CDR3 sequence (DNA): TGTGCCATCAGGACCTCTAGCGGCTACAATGAGCAGTTCTTC.

The V gene is TRBV21-1, the J gene TRBJ2-1; TRBD2 is taken as the D call from the table, unchecked against the DNA. TRBV21-1 is a recognized pseudogene. This CDR3 contains 14 residues. CDR3 nucleotide sequence: TGTGCCAGCAGCAATCGGGATAGCTACAATGAGCAGTTCTTC. Translated, it gives CASSNRDSYNEQFF.

The genes are TRBV28 and TRBJ2-3; 10 positions agree with TRBD2. This CDR3 has 22 residues. V was pared by 6 bases and J by 4 bases, with 28 bases of the junction left unmatched. Germline loops: CDR1 MDHEN, CDR2 SYDVKM. The CDR3 loop reads CASSQGVSWLAGVPTGPDTQYF. The CDR3 coding sequence is TGTGCCAGCAGCCAAGGGGTCTCGTGGCTAGCGGGGGTTCCCACGGGCCCAGATACGCAGTATTTT.

V and J are TRBV3-1 (or the pseudogene TRBV3-2) and TRBJ1-1; D gene unclear. The CDR3 totals 13 residues. With 4 bases removed from V and 5 bases from J, the gap between germline ends came to 11 bases. Germline loops: CDR1 LGHDT, CDR2 YNNKEL (reference sequence). The CDR3 sequence: CASSRMGRTEAFF. In nucleotides, the CDR3 is TGTGCCAGCAGCCGGATGGGGAGAACTGAAGCTTTCTTT.

The chain joins TRBV29-1 to TRBJ1-2, with D hard to call. Trimming removed 1 base at V and 0 bases at J, with 21 bases between. Looked up from germline, CDR1 is SQVTM and CDR2 is ANQGSEA. This CDR3 comprises 18 residues. CDR3 coding DNA: TGCAGCGTTGAAGCTCAGACTTACCGACGGGGAGCTAACTATGGCTACACCTTC. This translates into CSVEAQTYRRGANYGYTF.

The chain couples TRBV6-2 or TRBV6-3 to TRBJ1-1; D is ambiguous. V gave up 4 bases and J gave up 3 bases, with 15 bases separating them. The CDR3 consists of 15 residues. CDR1 is MNHEY and CDR2 is SVGEGT in the germline V gene. The CDR3 reads CASSSLGGFDTEAFF. The CDR3 DNA follows: TGTGCCAGCAGTTCCTTGGGCGGGTTTGACACTGAAGCTTTCTTT.

The J gene is TRBJ2-1, the V gene TRBV27, with 8 bases lining up with TRBD1. Germline values: CDR1 MNHEY, CDR2 SMNVEV (reference sequence). Trimming removed 3 bases from V and 5 bases from J; junction bases left unmatched: 6. The CDR3 totals 15 residues. The CDR3: CASSFGTGPDNEQFF. The CDR3 nucleotides are TGTGCCAGCAGTTTTGGGACAGGACCTGACAATGAGCAGTTCTTC.

This chain joins TRBV27 and TRBJ2-3, with D hard to call. This CDR3 contains 13 residues. Trimming stripped 0 bases from V and 5 bases from J, with 6 bases between. The germline V gene encodes CDR1 MNHEY and CDR2 SMNVEV (reference sequence). CDR3 bases: TGTGCCAGCAGTTTATCTACGAGAGATACGCAGTATTTT. Residues: CASSLSTRDTQYF.

This clone was counted a few times. The chain links TRBV2 to TRBJ1-2, with 8 positions matching TRBD1. V trimming: 8 bases; J trimming: 8 bases; junction bases outside the gene matches: 19. The CDR3 length is 16 residues. Germline V gene data show CDR1 as SNHLY and CDR2 as FYNNEI. The CDR3 nucleotides are TGTGCCAGCGTCGGGGACAGGTTTAGTTTAGGAGGCGGCTACACCTTC. Its protein product is CASVGDRFSLGGGYTF.